This T cell receptor beta chain was retrieved from a study of blood T cells in healthy people across ages. Across the study: T cells yielded about one barcoded beta molecule per two cells through template switching. The study's findings and limits: The recorded TCR beta diversity per million T cells decreased in a roughly linear manner with age.

Remarks on this clonotype: The antigen is not known.

V trimming: 3 bases; J trimming: 11 bases; junction bases outside the gene matches: 11. The CDR3 has 15 amino acids. The germline V gene has CDR1 DFQATT and CDR2 SNEGSKA (reference sequence). Together with a sample-barcoded 5' primer, a J-beta primer mix was included in a second PCR lasting roughly 6 to 12 cycles. CDR3-containing paired-end reads numbered at least 2.5 million in each sample. Each CDR3 protein gets one entry after TCRdb re-called the 5' RACE reads with MiXCR. Among approximately 1.5 million distinct CDR3 sequences, 30% to 35% were seen once, and the ten largest hold 10% to 12%. Caucasian, healthy and from Russia, the donors were aged between about 6 and 100.

This TCR was sampled from a woman younger than 45 in good health. The sequencing sample was made of blood. The chain couples TRBV20-1 to TRBJ2-5; 14 nucleotides match TRBD2. The CDR3 protein is CSASSGLAGGNEQYF. In DNA, the CDR3 is TGCAGTGCTAGTTCCGGACTAGCGGGAGGCAATGAGCAGTACTTC.